A selection of T cell receptor beta chains follows, all from one sample in a study of T cell responses to AZD1222 COVID-19 vaccine. Profiling relied on immunoSEQ multiplex PCR, and the TCRdb table lists in-frame clones only, not all of them. The sample lists approximately 150,000 clones; around 90% were seen once. This material consisted of peripheral blood, taken 28 days after the second AZD1222 dose. These receptors all come from an adult who received the AZD1222 COVID-19 vaccine. Each CDR3 is given without its conserved first and last residue. Only some rows state a clone size, as once, few, many or a class for expanded clones.

J | V | size | length | CDR3
TRBJ2-5 | TRBV6-5 | - | 14 | ASSYGTGRIGETQY
TRBJ2-1 | TRBV19 | - | 12 | ASSETSADPFQF
TRBJ1-2 | TRBV12-3/TRBV12-4 | - | 10 | ASNRDVEGYT
TRBJ1-1 | TRBV6-5 | - | 11 | ASTGGKRTEAF
TRBJ1-5 | TRBV5-5 | - | 13 | ASSPRGDSNQPQH
TRBJ1-4 | TRBV14 | once | 15 | ASSQWGRAGTNEKLF
TRBJ1-1 | TRBV5-4 | - | 13 | ASSFGSFNSVEAF
TRBJ1-5 | TRBV19 | - | 12 | ASRGVISNQPQH
TRBJ1-2 | TRBV9 | - | 10 | ASSDGVYGYT
TRBJ1-1 | TRBV6-5 | - | 14 | ASSYSYRVDRTEAF
TRBJ1-5 | TRBV6-2/TRBV6-3 | - | 12 | ASSYVDSNQPQH
TRBJ2-6 | TRBV11-2 | - | 17 | ASSLGVGVLLSGANVLT
TRBJ1-2 | TRBV7-2 | - | 13 | ASSLDPQVSDGYT
TRBJ2-3 | TRBV5-1 | - | 11 | ASSPPSRDTQY
TRBJ2-7 | TRBV2 | - | 10 | ASGGTGDEQY
TRBJ2-1 | TRBV24-1 | - | 15 | ATSDLQGGRPLHEQF
TRBJ2-2 | TRBV6-2/TRBV6-3 | - | 14 | ASSSLGRGRTGELF
TRBJ2-3 | TRBV5-1 | - | 15 | ASSSNAGTGVSDTQY
TRBJ2-3 | TRBV24-1 | once | 13 | ATVGTSAGRDTQY
TRBJ1-1 | TRBV12-3/TRBV12-4 | - | 11 | ASSLRGGTEAF
TRBJ2-2 | TRBV7-3 | - | 11 | ASSHLGTGELF
TRBJ1-1 | TRBV11-2 | - | 13 | ASSWVAGRNTEAF
TRBJ2-1 | TRBV5-4 | - | 13 | ASSIDRGSYNEQF
TRBJ1-6 | TRBV2 | few | 14 | ASSVRTGHYNSPLH
TRBJ1-1 | TRBV2 | once | 11 | ASTPDGNTEAF
TRBJ1-2 | TRBV5-6 | - | 13 | ASSLGLGDGYGYT
TRBJ1-5 | TRBV28 | - | 12 | ASRETGGIQPQH
TRBJ2-7 | TRBV9 | - | 14 | ASSVATGTGYYEQY
TRBJ2-7 | TRBV27 | - | 12 | ASSLSGTTYEQY
TRBJ2-5 | TRBV7-3 | - | 12 | ASSLRQGQETQY
TRBJ1-1 | TRBV24-1 | - | 11 | ATSAAGRTEAF
TRBJ2-1 | TRBV5-1 | - | 12 | ASGPGLASLREF
TRBJ2-1 | TRBV27 | - | 14 | ASSLAGGPYFNEQF
TRBJ2-1 | TRBV30 | - | 10 | AWSDYSNEQF
TRBJ2-1 | TRBV9 | - | 15 | ASSVGLTASSYNEQF
TRBJ2-7 | TRBV5-1 | few | 14 | ASSLGISGSSYEQY
TRBJ2-1 | TRBV11-3 | - | 15 | ASSPRRSGGGYNEQF
TRBJ2-7 | TRBV30 | - | 10 | AWSRLTYEQY
TRBJ1-1 | TRBV5-8 | - | 11 | ASSTPGPQGAF
TRBJ2-7 | TRBV5-1 | - | 11 | ASSSGQPYEQY
TRBJ1-6 | TRBV19 | - | 15 | ASSIDMRGPYNSPLH
TRBJ1-1 | TRBV2 | - | 12 | ASSTGGLNTEAF
TRBJ2-1 | TRBV15 | once | 13 | ATSTALGTLNEQF
TRBJ2-7 | TRBV24-1 | - | 14 | ATSVGIGKSLYEQY
TRBJ1-2 | TRBV6-5 | once | 13 | ASSYSTEVGYGYT
TRBJ1-5 | TRBV19 | - | 13 | ASILRRGLNQPQH
TRBJ2-7 | TRBV7-9 | - | 13 | ASSSSDYNAYEQY
TRBJ2-7 | TRBV7-9 | - | 13 | ASSSPSGAAYEQY
TRBJ2-7 | TRBV15 | - | 13 | ATSRERSGVYEQY
TRBJ1-2 | TRBV5-5 | - | 14 | ASSLWAGLANYGYT
TRBJ1-1 | TRBV6-5 | - | 13 | ASSYGGTVNTEAF
TRBJ2-2 | TRBV14 | - | 14 | ASSQDRGGDTGELF
TRBJ2-5 | TRBV30 | - | 13 | AWSIGGHRSETQY